Listed below are T cell receptor beta chains from one sample, sequenced in a study of T cells in Graves' hyperthyroidism and ophthalmopathy. TCRdb itself ran the multiplex PCR reads through MiXCR, one entry per CDR3 protein. This table has about 530,000 distinct CDR3 sequences, approximately 17% appearing once. The material sequenced was blood. The receptor source for this set is a woman between 18 and 29 years old with Graves' ophthalmopathy. Both conserved end residues are part of each CDR3. A D gene is named only where the DNA matches it firmly. Clone size is shown for a subset of rows, as once, few, many or a class of expanded clone.

size: .; V: TRBV7-6; J: TRBJ1-1; D: TRBD1; DNA: TGTGCCAGCAGCTTAGATTTGACAGGGACGAACACTGAAGCTTTCTTT; CDR3: CASSLDLTGTNTEAFF
size: many; V: TRBV28; J: TRBJ1-1; D: .; DNA: TGTGCCAGCAGTTTTTTCTCTCGGGGGCGCGTCACTGAAGCTTTCTTT; CDR3: CASSFFSRGRVTEAFF
size: many; V: TRBV2; J: TRBJ2-1; D: .; DNA: TGTGCCAGCAGTGGGAGCGAAAGCTCCTACAATGAGCAGTTCTTC; CDR3: CASSGSESSYNEQFF
size: .; V: TRBV29-1; J: TRBJ1-1; D: .; DNA: TGCAGCGTTGAGAAGGAAACGAACACTGAAGCTTTCTTT; CDR3: CSVEKETNTEAFF
size: many; V: TRBV6-1; J: TRBJ2-1; D: TRBD1; DNA: TGTGCCAGCAGTCGGGGTGATACAGGGGTCAATGAGCAGTTCTTC; CDR3: CASSRGDTGVNEQFF
size: many; V: TRBV3-1; J: TRBJ2-3; D: TRBD2; DNA: TGTGCCAGCACGTTCGGGGGGAGCACAGATACGCAGTATTTT; CDR3: CASTFGGSTDTQYF
size: .; V: TRBV5-5; J: TRBJ2-1; D: .; DNA: TGTGCCAGCAGCGTAGGGGGTACGAGAGTAAATGAGCAGTTCTTC; CDR3: CASSVGGTRVNEQFF
size: many; V: TRBV11-2; J: TRBJ2-7; D: .; DNA: TGTGCCAGCAGCTCCGAGCCAGCCAATCTCTACGAGCAGTACTTC; CDR3: CASSSEPANLYEQYF
size: .; V: TRBV5-1; J: TRBJ2-1; D: .; DNA: TGCGCCAGCAGCTTGGGTGGTAGAACCTACAATGAGCAGTTCTTC; CDR3: CASSLGGRTYNEQFF
size: .; V: TRBV15; J: TRBJ2-7; D: .; DNA: TGTGCCACCAGCAGAGAGCATGGGACATACACCTACGAGCAGTACTTC; CDR3: CATSREHGTYTYEQYF
size: many; V: TRBV7-8; J: TRBJ1-4; D: TRBD1; DNA: TGTGCCAGCAGCTCACAGGGGGGCGATGAAAAACTGTTTTTT; CDR3: CASSSQGGDEKLFF
size: .; V: TRBV19; J: TRBJ2-5; D: TRBD1; DNA: TGTGCCAGTAGTACGGGACAGGGGATGGAGGAGACCCAGTACTTC; CDR3: CASSTGQGMEETQYF
size: .; V: TRBV7-3; J: TRBJ2-3; D: TRBD1; DNA: TGTGCCAGCAGCTTAACTGGACAGGGGGGCGATACGCAGTATTTT; CDR3: CASSLTGQGGDTQYF
size: many; V: TRBV10-3; J: TRBJ1-1; D: .; DNA: TGTGCCATCAGCCTTACAGAGAACACTGAAGCTTTCTTT; CDR3: CAISLTENTEAFF
size: many; V: TRBV5-1; J: TRBJ1-4; D: .; DNA: TGCGCCAGCAGCTTGGCTCGGACGGCCGCAACTAATGAAAAACTGTTTTTT; CDR3: CASSLARTAATNEKLFF
size: few; V: TRBV7-9; J: TRBJ1-1; D: .; DNA: TGTGCCAGCAGCCGGCGAAGCCTAAGGAACACTGAAGCTTTCTTT; CDR3: CASSRRSLRNTEAFF
size: many; V: TRBV28; J: TRBJ2-1; D: .; DNA: TGTGCCAGCAGTCCTGCCGGGACTCCACTTTACAATGAGCAGTTCTTC; CDR3: CASSPAGTPLYNEQFF
size: .; V: TRBV6-1; J: TRBJ2-2; D: TRBD2; DNA: TGTGCCAGCAGTCAAGGACTAGCGGGAGTAGTAGGGGAGCTGTTTTTT; CDR3: CASSQGLAGVVGELFF
size: .; V: TRBV7-3; J: TRBJ1-2; D: .; DNA: TGTGCCAGCAGCCCCACACCCACAGAGTTCTATGGCTACACCTTC; CDR3: CASSPTPTEFYGYTF
size: .; V: TRBV19; J: TRBJ1-5; D: TRBD1; DNA: TGTGCCAGTAGCGGGACAGGGGGCCCCCAATGGCCCCAGCATTTT; CDR3: CASSGTGGPQWPQHF
size: many; V: TRBV6-4; J: TRBJ1-1; D: .; DNA: TGTGCCAGCAGTGACTCGAGTGGGACTCGGACTTTCTTT; CDR3: CASSDSSGTRTFF
size: many; V: TRBV6-5; J: TRBJ1-1; D: .; DNA: TGTGCCAGCAGTTACTCATCCGATTTGAGGGGGACTGAAGCTTTCTTT; CDR3: CASSYSSDLRGTEAFF
size: few; V: TRBV6-2/TRBV6-3; J: TRBJ2-7; D: TRBD2; DNA: TGTGCCAGCAGGGATTCGGGACTAGCGGTGGAAGAGCAGTACTTC; CDR3: CASRDSGLAVEEQYF
size: .; V: TRBV20-1; J: TRBJ2-1; D: TRBD1; DNA: TGCAGTGCTAGTGACAGGGGGAATGAGCAGTTCTTC; CDR3: CSASDRGNEQFF
size: many; V: TRBV28; J: TRBJ2-3; D: .; DNA: TGTGCCAGCAGTTTAGCGGGACGAGGGGATACGCAGTATTTT; CDR3: CASSLAGRGDTQYF
size: .; V: TRBV18; J: TRBJ2-6; D: .; DNA: TGTGCCAGCTCACCAATGTCAGGGTCTGGGGCCAACGTCCTGACTTTC; CDR3: CASSPMSGSGANVLTF